Listed below are T cell receptor beta chains from one sample, sequenced in a study of T cell responses to AZD1222 COVID-19 vaccine. The assay was immunoSEQ multiplex PCR, and TCRdb's table has in-frame clones only and misses some. Of more than 95,000 clones listed, just over 85% are singletons. Sequencing was performed on peripheral blood, taken 28 days after the second AZD1222 dose. The receptor source for this set is an adult who received the AZD1222 COVID-19 vaccine. CDR3s include the opening cysteine and the closing phenylalanine or tryptophan. D genes are given only for firm matches. Where a row states a size, it is once, few, many or the class of an expanded clone; other rows omit it.

j_call: TRBJ2-3; d_call: -; clone_size: -; v_call: TRBV7-3; cdr3_nt: TGTGCCAGCAGCTTAATGGGACAAGGCACAGATACGCAGTATTTT; cdr3_aa: CASSLMGQGTDTQYF
j_call: TRBJ2-1; d_call: -; clone_size: -; v_call: TRBV5-5; cdr3_nt: TGTGCCAGCAGCTTGGATTTGGCAGGGTTATCCTACAATGAGCAGTTCTTC; cdr3_aa: CASSLDLAGLSYNEQFF
j_call: TRBJ1-1; d_call: -; clone_size: -; v_call: TRBV5-4; cdr3_nt: TGTGCCAGCAGCTCGACGGGGGGAGCAGCTTTCTTT; cdr3_aa: CASSSTGGAAFF
j_call: TRBJ2-3; d_call: -; clone_size: -; v_call: TRBV19; cdr3_nt: TGTGCCAGTAGTATCGGCGCGAACACAGATACGCAGTATTTT; cdr3_aa: CASSIGANTDTQYF
j_call: TRBJ1-5; d_call: -; clone_size: -; v_call: TRBV28; cdr3_nt: TGTGCCAGCGCAAGGTTCAGCAACCATCAGCCCCAGCATTTT; cdr3_aa: CASARFSNHQPQHF
j_call: TRBJ1-2; d_call: -; clone_size: -; v_call: TRBV19; cdr3_nt: TGTGCCAGTAGCCTTGAAGCGGCGGCATCGACTAACTATGGCTACACCTTC; cdr3_aa: CASSLEAAASTNYGYTF
j_call: TRBJ2-3; d_call: -; clone_size: few; v_call: TRBV12-3/TRBV12-4; cdr3_nt: TGTGCCAGCAGTTTTCGTAATACGCAGTATTTT; cdr3_aa: CASSFRNTQYF
j_call: TRBJ2-4; d_call: -; clone_size: -; v_call: TRBV2; cdr3_nt: TGTGCCAGCAGTGATATTGGTTCCCTAGCCAAAAACATTCAGTACTTC; cdr3_aa: CASSDIGSLAKNIQYF
j_call: TRBJ2-7; d_call: -; clone_size: -; v_call: TRBV9; cdr3_nt: TGTGCCAGCAGCGTAGTGGGGTCTAACGAGCAGTACTTC; cdr3_aa: CASSVVGSNEQYF
j_call: TRBJ2-7; d_call: -; clone_size: -; v_call: TRBV4-1; cdr3_nt: TGCGCCAGCAGCCAAGAAGGTGGCAGGGGCTCCTACGAGCAGTACTTC; cdr3_aa: CASSQEGGRGSYEQYF
j_call: TRBJ2-2; d_call: TRBD1; clone_size: -; v_call: TRBV9; cdr3_nt: TGTGCCAGCAGCGTCCCGGGACAGGGTGGCACCGGGGAGCTGTTTTTT; cdr3_aa: CASSVPGQGGTGELFF
j_call: TRBJ2-7; d_call: -; clone_size: -; v_call: TRBV6-5; cdr3_nt: TGTGCCAGCAGTTACGGGGGCGGGGATAGCTCCTACGAGCAGTACTTC; cdr3_aa: CASSYGGGDSSYEQYF
j_call: TRBJ2-1; d_call: TRBD1; clone_size: -; v_call: TRBV18; cdr3_nt: TGTGCCAGCTCACCACAAGGGGGCCAGCGCTACAATGAGCAGTTCTTC; cdr3_aa: CASSPQGGQRYNEQFF
j_call: TRBJ2-7; d_call: -; clone_size: -; v_call: TRBV4-1; cdr3_nt: TGCGCCAGCAGCCAAGGGCTCGGGCAGAACGAGCAGTACTTC; cdr3_aa: CASSQGLGQNEQYF
j_call: TRBJ1-6; d_call: TRBD1; clone_size: -; v_call: TRBV29-1; cdr3_nt: TGCAGCGTTCAGACAGGGGAAAATTCACCCCTCCACTTT; cdr3_aa: CSVQTGENSPLHF
j_call: TRBJ2-2; d_call: -; clone_size: -; v_call: TRBV7-6; cdr3_nt: TGTGCCAGCAGCTTAGCGCTATGGTCGAACACCGGGGAGCTGTTTTTT; cdr3_aa: CASSLALWSNTGELFF
j_call: TRBJ1-2; d_call: TRBD1; clone_size: -; v_call: TRBV4-1; cdr3_nt: TGCGCCAGCAGCCAAGATCAGGGGGCTCCCTATGGCTACACCTTC; cdr3_aa: CASSQDQGAPYGYTF
j_call: TRBJ2-3; d_call: TRBD2; clone_size: -; v_call: TRBV5-4; cdr3_nt: TGTGCCAGCAGCGGGGATAGCGGGACGCGTTCTAGCACAGATACGCAGTATTTT; cdr3_aa: CASSGDSGTRSSTDTQYF
j_call: TRBJ1-1; d_call: -; clone_size: -; v_call: TRBV7-9; cdr3_nt: TGTGCCAGCAGATCGACTACAAGGGACACTGAAGCTTTCTTT; cdr3_aa: CASRSTTRDTEAFF
j_call: TRBJ2-2; d_call: -; clone_size: -; v_call: TRBV9; cdr3_nt: TGTGCCAGCAGCGTAGAAGGGGCCCCCGGGGAGCTGTTTTTT; cdr3_aa: CASSVEGAPGELFF
j_call: TRBJ1-1; d_call: TRBD1; clone_size: -; v_call: TRBV9; cdr3_nt: TGTGCCAGCAGAGCCTCCGGACAGGGGCCTGAGAACACTGAAGCTTTCTTT; cdr3_aa: CASRASGQGPENTEAFF
j_call: TRBJ2-5; d_call: -; clone_size: -; v_call: TRBV6-2/TRBV6-3; cdr3_nt: TGTGCCAGCAGTCAAAATGGCGGGGTCGAAGAGACCCAGTACTTC; cdr3_aa: CASSQNGGVEETQYF
j_call: TRBJ2-3; d_call: -; clone_size: -; v_call: TRBV29-1; cdr3_nt: TGCAGCGCCGATCTGCCGGACTTTCGCCGGTATTTT; cdr3_aa: CSADLPDFRRYF
j_call: TRBJ1-2; d_call: -; clone_size: -; v_call: TRBV29-1; cdr3_nt: TGCAGCGTTGAGGGGCAGGCCTATGGCTACACCTTC; cdr3_aa: CSVEGQAYGYTF
j_call: TRBJ1-1; d_call: -; clone_size: -; v_call: TRBV19; cdr3_nt: TGTGCCACAAGGAGGGGGGCTGGCACTGAAGCTTTCTTT; cdr3_aa: CATRRGAGTEAFF
j_call: TRBJ1-4; d_call: -; clone_size: -; v_call: TRBV6-5; cdr3_nt: TGTGCCAGCAGTTACGCGCCTACCGGAGGGTCTGAAAAACTGTTTTTT; cdr3_aa: CASSYAPTGGSEKLFF
j_call: TRBJ2-3; d_call: TRBD2; clone_size: -; v_call: TRBV7-2; cdr3_nt: TGTGCCAGCAGCGATAGCGGGGCTAGCACAGATACGCAGTATTTT; cdr3_aa: CASSDSGASTDTQYF
j_call: TRBJ2-1; d_call: TRBD2; clone_size: few; v_call: TRBV7-6; cdr3_nt: TGTGCCAGCAGCTTGACTAGCGGGGGTACCTACAATGAGCAGTTCTTC; cdr3_aa: CASSLTSGGTYNEQFF
j_call: TRBJ2-7; d_call: TRBD1; clone_size: -; v_call: TRBV5-1; cdr3_nt: TGCGCCAGCAGCTGGGACAGTCCTTCCCGAGAGCAGTACTTC; cdr3_aa: CASSWDSPSREQYF
j_call: TRBJ2-7; d_call: TRBD1; clone_size: -; v_call: TRBV6-4; cdr3_nt: TGTGCCAGCAGTGGCGGGGACAGGGCCCCCTACGAGCAGTACTTC; cdr3_aa: CASSGGDRAPYEQYF
j_call: TRBJ1-6; d_call: -; clone_size: -; v_call: TRBV12-3/TRBV12-4; cdr3_nt: TGTGCCAGCAGTTTTTTCGGTTCACCCCTCCACTTT; cdr3_aa: CASSFFGSPLHF
j_call: TRBJ2-1; d_call: TRBD2; clone_size: few; v_call: TRBV7-8; cdr3_nt: TGTGCCAGCAGCTTAAAACCAGCGGGGGTGCTCTACAATGAGCAGTTCTTC; cdr3_aa: CASSLKPAGVLYNEQFF
j_call: TRBJ1-5; d_call: -; clone_size: -; v_call: TRBV27; cdr3_nt: TGTGCCAGCAGTTTTCCCGGACAGCCCCAGCATTTT; cdr3_aa: CASSFPGQPQHF
j_call: TRBJ2-1; d_call: -; clone_size: -; v_call: TRBV21-1; cdr3_nt: TGTGCCAGCCCTCTAAGGGGGGTTGAGCAGTTCTTC; cdr3_aa: CASPLRGVEQFF
j_call: TRBJ2-1; d_call: TRBD2; clone_size: -; v_call: TRBV6-7; cdr3_nt: TGTGCCAGCAGCTACTATTGGGCGTTCCAGCGGGGGGGCCCATGGTTTGGCAATGAGCAGTTCTTC; cdr3_aa: CASSYYWAFQRGGPWFGNEQFF
j_call: TRBJ1-5; d_call: -; clone_size: -; v_call: TRBV6-1; cdr3_nt: TGTGCCAGCAGTGAATTGATCGGCTTAGGCAATCAGCCCCAGCATTTT; cdr3_aa: CASSELIGLGNQPQHF
j_call: TRBJ2-1; d_call: TRBD1; clone_size: -; v_call: TRBV20-1; cdr3_nt: TGCAGTGCTAGTACGTCGGGACAGGGGACGGTTGAGCAGTTCTTC; cdr3_aa: CSASTSGQGTVEQFF
j_call: TRBJ2-4; d_call: TRBD1; clone_size: -; v_call: TRBV6-5; cdr3_nt: TGTGCCAGCACCATCGCCGGGACAGGGAAAAACATTCAGTACTTC; cdr3_aa: CASTIAGTGKNIQYF
j_call: TRBJ1-3; d_call: TRBD1; clone_size: medium-sized; v_call: TRBV6-5; cdr3_nt: TGTGCCAGTGACCGGGACAGAGGAAACACCATATATTTT; cdr3_aa: CASDRDRGNTIYF
j_call: TRBJ2-7; d_call: -; clone_size: -; v_call: TRBV5-1; cdr3_nt: TGCGCCAGCAGCTTCAATGCTATCTCCTACGAGCAGTACTTC; cdr3_aa: CASSFNAISYEQYF
j_call: TRBJ1-6; d_call: -; clone_size: -; v_call: TRBV19; cdr3_nt: TGTGCCAGTAGTTCGGTGGAAGTGAATTCACCCCTCCACTTT; cdr3_aa: CASSSVEVNSPLHF
j_call: TRBJ1-1; d_call: -; clone_size: -; v_call: TRBV14; cdr3_nt: TGTGCCAGCAGCCTACAGGGACATATGAACACTGAAGCTTTCTTT; cdr3_aa: CASSLQGHMNTEAFF